This T cell receptor (beta chain) was retrieved from a study of T cells after yellow fever vaccination. Study results and caveats: Post-booster repertoires again held most primary-vaccination clones (roughly 95% CD4, roughly 88% CD8). Clonotypes found in both CD4 and CD8 compartments made up a small share.

This CDR3 spans 15 amino acids. V was clipped by 4 bases and J by 8 bases; unmatched bases: 5. As TCR cDNA was made by 5'RACE template switching, a universal primer site and UMIs were added. TCRdb called the 5' RACE reads again in MiXCR, with one record for every CDR3 protein. The sample lists about 330,000 distinct CDR3 sequences, around 8.1% occurring once. A remark on this clonotype: Its antigen is undetermined.

The starting material was PBMCs, obtained approximately 47 days after the first yellow fever vaccination. This clonotype originated in a young man who received the YFV17D yellow fever vaccine. The genes are TRBV12-3 or TRBV12-4 and TRBJ2-1, with 13 bases that match TRBD2. The CDR3 reads CASSYTSGGAYEQFF. The CDR3, as DNA: TGTGCCAGCAGTTACACTAGCGGGGGGGCTTATGAGCAGTTCTTC.